This entry features one T cell receptor (beta chain) sequence. The sample comes from a study of T cell clonotyping in hematopoietic cell transplantation. Produced via immunoSEQ multiplex PCR; TCRdb's table is partial and in-frame only. This table has approximately 42,000 clones, nearly 97% appearing once. Trimming removed 8 bases from V and 2 bases from J; junction bases left unmatched: 8. The germline V gene has CDR1 SNHLY and CDR2 FYNNEI. The CDR3 runs to 14 residues. This TCR was recovered from a young man in good health. Some clones in this sample may be carry-over from other donors' samples. V gene TRBV2 combines with J gene TRBJ2-5; 7 bases align to TRBD2. Sequences were obtained from peripheral blood mononuclear cells. The CDR3 here is CASARGSGQETQYF. DNA for the CDR3: TGTGCCAGCGCGAGGGGTAGCGGGCAAGAGACCCAGTACTTC.